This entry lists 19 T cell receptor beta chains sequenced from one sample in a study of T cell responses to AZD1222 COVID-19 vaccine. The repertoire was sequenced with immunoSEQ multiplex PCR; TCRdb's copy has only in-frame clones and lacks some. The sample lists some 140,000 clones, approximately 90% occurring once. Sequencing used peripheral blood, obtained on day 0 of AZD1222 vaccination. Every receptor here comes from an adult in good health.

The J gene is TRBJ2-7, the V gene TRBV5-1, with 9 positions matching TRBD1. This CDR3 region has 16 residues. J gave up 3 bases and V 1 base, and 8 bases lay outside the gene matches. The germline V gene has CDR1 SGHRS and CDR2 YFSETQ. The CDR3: CASSLWLRDRVYEQYF. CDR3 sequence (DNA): TGCGCCAGCAGCTTGTGGCTCCGGGACAGGGTCTACGAGCAGTACTTC.

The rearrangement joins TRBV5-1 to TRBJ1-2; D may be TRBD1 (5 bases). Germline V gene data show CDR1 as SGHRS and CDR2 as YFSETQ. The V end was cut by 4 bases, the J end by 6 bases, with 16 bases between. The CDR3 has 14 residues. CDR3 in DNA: TGCGCCAGCAGCCGGGACGCCTCGGCAGATGGCTACACCTTC. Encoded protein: CASSRDASADGYTF.

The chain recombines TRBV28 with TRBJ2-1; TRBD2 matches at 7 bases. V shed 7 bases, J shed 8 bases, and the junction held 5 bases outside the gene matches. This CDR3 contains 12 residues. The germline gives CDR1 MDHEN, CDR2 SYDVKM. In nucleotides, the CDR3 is TGTGCCAGCAAGCGGGACTGGGATGAGCAGTTCTTC. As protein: CASKRDWDEQFF.

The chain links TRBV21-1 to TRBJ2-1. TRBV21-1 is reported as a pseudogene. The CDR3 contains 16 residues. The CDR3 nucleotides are TGTGCCAGCAGCAACTGGACGGGTAGAGCTTACAATGAGCAGTTCTTC. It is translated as CASSNWTGRAYNEQFF.

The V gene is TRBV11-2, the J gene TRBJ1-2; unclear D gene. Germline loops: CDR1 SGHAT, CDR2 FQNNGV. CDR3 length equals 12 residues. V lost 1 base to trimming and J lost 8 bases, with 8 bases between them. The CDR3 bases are TGTGCCAGCAGCTTAGGTAGCCAAGGCTACACCTTC. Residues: CASSLGSQGYTF. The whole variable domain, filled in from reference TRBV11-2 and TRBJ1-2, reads EAGVAQSPRYKIIEKRQSVAFWCNPISGHATLYWYQQILGQGPKLLIQFQNNGVVDDSQLPKDRFSAERLKGVDSTLKIQPAKLEDSAVYLCASSLGSQGYTFGSGTRLTVV.

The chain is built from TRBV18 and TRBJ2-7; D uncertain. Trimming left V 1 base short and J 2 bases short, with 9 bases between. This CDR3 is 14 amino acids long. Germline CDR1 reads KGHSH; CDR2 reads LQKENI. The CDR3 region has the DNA TGTGCCAGCTCACCACTTAGCAAAACCTACGAGCAGTACTTC. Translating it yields CASSPLSKTYEQYF.

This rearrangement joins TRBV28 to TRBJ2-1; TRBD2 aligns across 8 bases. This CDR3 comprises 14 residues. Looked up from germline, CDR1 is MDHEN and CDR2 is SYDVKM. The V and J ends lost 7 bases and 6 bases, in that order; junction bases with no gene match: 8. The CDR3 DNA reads TGTGCCAGCACCCCGGGGGGGCGGGGCAATGAGCAGTTCTTC. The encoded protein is CASTPGGRGNEQFF.

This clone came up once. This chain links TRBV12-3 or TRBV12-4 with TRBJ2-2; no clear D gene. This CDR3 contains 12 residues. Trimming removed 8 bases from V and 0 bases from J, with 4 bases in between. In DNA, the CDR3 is TGTGCCAGCTCAGCGAACACCGGGGAGCTGTTTTTT. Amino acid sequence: CASSANTGELFF.

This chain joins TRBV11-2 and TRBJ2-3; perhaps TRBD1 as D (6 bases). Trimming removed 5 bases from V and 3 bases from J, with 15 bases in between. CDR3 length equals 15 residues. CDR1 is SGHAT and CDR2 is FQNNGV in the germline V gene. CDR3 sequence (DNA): TGTGCCAGCAGCCTCAATTCCCAGGGGACAGATACGCAGTATTTT. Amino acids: CASSLNSQGTDTQYF.

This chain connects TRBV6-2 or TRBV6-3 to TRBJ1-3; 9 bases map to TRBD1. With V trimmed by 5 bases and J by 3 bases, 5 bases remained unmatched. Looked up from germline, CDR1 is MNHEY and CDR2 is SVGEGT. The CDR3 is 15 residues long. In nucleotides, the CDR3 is TGTGCCAGCAGTGGGACAGGGATGCGTGGAAACACCATATATTTT. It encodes CASSGTGMRGNTIYF.

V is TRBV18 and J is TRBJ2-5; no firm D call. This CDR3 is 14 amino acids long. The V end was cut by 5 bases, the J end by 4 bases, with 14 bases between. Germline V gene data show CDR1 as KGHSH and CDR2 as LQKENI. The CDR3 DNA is TGTGCCAGCTCATTCGATCTAATACGAGAGACCCAGTACTTC. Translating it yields CASSFDLIRETQYF.

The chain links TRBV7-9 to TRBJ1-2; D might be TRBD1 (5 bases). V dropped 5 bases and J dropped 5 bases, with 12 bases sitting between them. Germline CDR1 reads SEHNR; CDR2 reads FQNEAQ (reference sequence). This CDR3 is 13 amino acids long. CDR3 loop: CASSQGRLYGYTF. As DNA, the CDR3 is TGTGCCAGCAGCCAGGGACGGCTGTATGGCTACACCTTC.

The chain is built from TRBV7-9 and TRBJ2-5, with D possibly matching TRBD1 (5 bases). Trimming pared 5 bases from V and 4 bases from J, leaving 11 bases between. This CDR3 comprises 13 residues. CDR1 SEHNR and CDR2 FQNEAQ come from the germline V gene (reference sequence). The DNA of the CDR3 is TGTGCCAGCAGCAAGGGGCGCCCAGAGACCCAGTACTTC. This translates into CASSKGRPETQYF.

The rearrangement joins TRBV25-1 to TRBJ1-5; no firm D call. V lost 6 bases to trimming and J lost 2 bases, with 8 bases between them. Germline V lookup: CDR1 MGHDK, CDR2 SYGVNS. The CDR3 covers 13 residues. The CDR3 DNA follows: TGTGCCAGCAGGGGCTACGGCAATCAGCCCCAGCATTTT. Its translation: CASRGYGNQPQHF.

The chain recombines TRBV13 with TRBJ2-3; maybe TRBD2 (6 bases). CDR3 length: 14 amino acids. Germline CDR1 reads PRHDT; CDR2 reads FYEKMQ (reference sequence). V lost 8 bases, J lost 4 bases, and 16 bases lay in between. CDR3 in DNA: TGTGCCAGCCTAGCGCAGGGTAAGGCAGATACGCAGTATTTT. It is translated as CASLAQGKADTQYF. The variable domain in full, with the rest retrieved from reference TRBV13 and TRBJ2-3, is AAGVIQSPRHLIKEKRETATLKCYPIPRHDTVYWYQQGPGQDPQFLISFYEKMQSDKGSIPDRFSAQQFSDYHSELNMSSLELGDSALYFCASLAQGKADTQYFGPGTRLTVL.

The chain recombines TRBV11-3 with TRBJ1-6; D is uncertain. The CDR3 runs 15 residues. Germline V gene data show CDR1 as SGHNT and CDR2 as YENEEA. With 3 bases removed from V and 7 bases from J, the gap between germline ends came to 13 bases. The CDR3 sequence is CASSFWMGNNSPLHF. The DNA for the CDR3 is TGTGCCAGCAGCTTTTGGATGGGTAACAATTCACCCCTCCACTTT.

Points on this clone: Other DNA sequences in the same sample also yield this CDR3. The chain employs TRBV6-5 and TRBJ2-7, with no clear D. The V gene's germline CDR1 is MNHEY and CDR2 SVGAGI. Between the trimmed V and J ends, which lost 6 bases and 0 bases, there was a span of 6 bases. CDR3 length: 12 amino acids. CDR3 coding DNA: TGTGCCAGCAGGACGGTCTCCTACGAGCAGTACTTC. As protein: CASRTVSYEQYF.

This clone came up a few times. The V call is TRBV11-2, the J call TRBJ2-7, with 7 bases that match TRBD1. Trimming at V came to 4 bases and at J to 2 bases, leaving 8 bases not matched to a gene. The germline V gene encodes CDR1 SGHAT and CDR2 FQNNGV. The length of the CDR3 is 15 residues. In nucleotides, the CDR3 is TGTGCCAGCAGCTATAGCCTCGACAGGGCCTACGAGCAGTACTTC. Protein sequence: CASSYSLDRAYEQYF.

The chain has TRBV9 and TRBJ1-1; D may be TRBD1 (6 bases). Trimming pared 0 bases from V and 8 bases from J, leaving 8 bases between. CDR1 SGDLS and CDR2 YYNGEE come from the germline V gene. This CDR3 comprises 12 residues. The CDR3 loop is CASSVGTGEAFF. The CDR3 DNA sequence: TGTGCCAGCAGCGTAGGAACAGGGGAAGCTTTCTTT.